What follows describes a single TCR beta chain. Tumor libraries mostly used around 4.8 ug genomic DNA, two replicates each. Generated by immunoSEQ multiplex PCR, the TCRdb table keeps only in-frame clones and is missing some. The sample has some 22,000 clones, 25% to 30% seen once; the top ten hold 15% to 20%. The time point: after neoadjuvant nivolumab, at surgical resection. These data belong to a study of neoadjuvant anti-PD-1 for oral cavity cancer. About the research overall: Most patients had three to four biweekly doses of 3 mg/kg nivolumab before resection.

The source material was tumor tissue, sampled after nivolumab (anti-PD-1) treatment. The sequence came from a person aged 35-79 years with oral cavity squamous cell carcinoma.

The CDR3 DNA follows: TGCGCCAGCAGCTTGGAAGCAAAGAACACTGAAGCTTTCTTT. This gives the protein CASSLEAKNTEAFF. This chain connects TRBV5-1 to TRBJ1-1, with D hard to call. Trimming removed 0 bases at V and 1 base at J, with 7 bases between. Germline lookup yields CDR1 SGHRS and CDR2 YFSETQ. The CDR3 totals 14 residues.